What follows is one T cell receptor beta chain and its context. This entry comes from a study of blood T cell repertoires in COVID-19. Background on the study: Spain, Italy and the United States supplied samples that represented acute and convalescent COVID-19. Nucleic acid was either cDNA or gDNA, and it came from T cells, B-cell-depleted T cells, or PBMCs.

Original processing notes: Counts of nucleated cells, estimated from reference gene primer amplification, were obtained. Measured with immunoSEQ multiplex PCR; TCRdb has only the in-frame clones, and not every one. V and J calls and clone size are as listed in that table; D and trimming were resolved from the DNA. Found here are roughly 100,000 clones, 70% to 85% of them singletons; the top ten hold 9.8%. The length of the CDR3 is 14 residues. The V segment lost 4 bases and the J segment 2 bases; nucleotides outside the gene matches: 4. Germline V gene lookup returns CDR1 ENHRY and CDR2 SYGVKD. The chain uses TRBV10-3 and TRBJ2-7; 8 nucleotides align to TRBD1. The TCR originated in a man aged 60 to 69 with active or convalescent COVID-19. Specimen: peripheral blood. In DNA form, the CDR3 reads TGTGCCATCAGTGGTTCGACAGGGGCCTACGAGCAGTACTTC. Translation: CAISGSTGAYEQYF.